The present entry profiles one T cell receptor (beta chain) with its context. V gave up 10 bases and J gave up 1 base; unmatched junction bases: 5. The CDR3 runs to 13 residues. Germline loops: CDR1 MNHEY, CDR2 SVGAGI. This record belongs to a study of blood T cell repertoires in COVID-19. Sequencing used immunoSEQ multiplex PCR; TCRdb keeps in-frame clones, though not all of them. Among approximately 190,000 clones listed, about four fifths were seen once. Input material: peripheral blood. This sequence joins TRBV6-5 and TRBJ1-1, with 8 bases matching TRBD1. This clonotype was sampled from a woman in her thirties or forties with acute or convalescent COVID-19. CDR3 sequence: CATRDRRNTEAFF. CDR3 nucleotide sequence: TGTGCCACCCGGGACAGGAGGAACACTGAAGCTTTCTTT.